The T cell receptor (beta chain) described here comes from a study of blood T cell repertoires in COVID-19. Study summary: From the United States, Italy and Spain came samples of acute and convalescent COVID-19. Sources were T cells, B-cell-depleted T cells, or PBMCs; the material itself was cDNA or gDNA.

Per the study methods: Nucleated cell number was recorded as an estimate derived from reference gene primer amplification. The method was immunoSEQ multiplex PCR; TCRdb's version includes in-frame clones alone and lacks a portion of them. V and J calls and clone size are copied from that table; D and trimming were computed from the DNA. The table includes about 97,000 clones, roughly 86% detected once. Material for sequencing was peripheral blood. This sequence was found in a woman in her thirties with acute or convalescent COVID-19.

As DNA, the CDR3 is TGTGCCAGCAGCCTCGACAGGCTCGCTGGGGCCAACGTCCTGACTTTC. It is translated as CASSLDRLAGANVLTF. The rearrangement uses TRBV11-3 and TRBJ2-6; possible D gene TRBD1, 6 bases. The germline V and J ends were trimmed by 5 bases and 2 bases, with 13 bases remaining between them. This CDR3 spans 16 amino acids. The germline gives CDR1 SGHNT, CDR2 YENEEA.